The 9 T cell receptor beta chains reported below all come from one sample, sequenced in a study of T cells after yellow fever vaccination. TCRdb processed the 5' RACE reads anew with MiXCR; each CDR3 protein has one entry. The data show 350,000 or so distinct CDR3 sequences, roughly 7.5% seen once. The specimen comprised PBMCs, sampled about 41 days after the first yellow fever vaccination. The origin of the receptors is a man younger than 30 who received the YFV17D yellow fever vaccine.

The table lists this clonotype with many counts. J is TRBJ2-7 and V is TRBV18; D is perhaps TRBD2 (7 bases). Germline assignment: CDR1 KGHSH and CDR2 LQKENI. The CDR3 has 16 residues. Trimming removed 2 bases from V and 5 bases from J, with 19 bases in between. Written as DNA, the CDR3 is TGTGCCAGCTCACCAGGTGTCGGAAGGGGGGGAGACGAGCAGTACTTC. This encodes CASSPGVGRGGDEQYF.

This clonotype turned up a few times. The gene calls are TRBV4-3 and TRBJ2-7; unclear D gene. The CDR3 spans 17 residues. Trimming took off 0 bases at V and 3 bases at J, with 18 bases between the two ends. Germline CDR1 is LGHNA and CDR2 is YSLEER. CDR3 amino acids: CASSQESASLDLYEQYF. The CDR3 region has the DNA TGCGCCAGCAGCCAAGAGTCCGCCAGTCTCGACCTCTACGAGCAGTACTTC.

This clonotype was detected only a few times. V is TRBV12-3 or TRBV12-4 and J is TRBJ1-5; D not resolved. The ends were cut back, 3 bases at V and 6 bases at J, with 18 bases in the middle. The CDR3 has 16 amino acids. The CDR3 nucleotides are TGTGCCAGCAGTTTTGAAGTGGGCGACTATTTTCAGCCCCAGCATTTT. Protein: CASSFEVGDYFQPQHF.

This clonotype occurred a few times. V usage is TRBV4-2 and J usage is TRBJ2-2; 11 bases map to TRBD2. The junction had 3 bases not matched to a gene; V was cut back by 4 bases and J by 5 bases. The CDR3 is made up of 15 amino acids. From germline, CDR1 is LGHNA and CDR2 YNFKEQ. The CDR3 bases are TGTGCCAGCAGCCCACTAGCGGGGGTTACCGGGGAGCTGTTTTTT. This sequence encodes CASSPLAGVTGELFF.

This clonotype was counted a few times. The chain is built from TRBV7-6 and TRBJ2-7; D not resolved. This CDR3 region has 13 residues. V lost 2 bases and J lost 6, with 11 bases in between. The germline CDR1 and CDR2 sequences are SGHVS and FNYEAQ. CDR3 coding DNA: TGTGCCAGCAGCTTACTTCCGCAAGGCGAGCAGTACGTC. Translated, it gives CASSLLPQGEQYV.

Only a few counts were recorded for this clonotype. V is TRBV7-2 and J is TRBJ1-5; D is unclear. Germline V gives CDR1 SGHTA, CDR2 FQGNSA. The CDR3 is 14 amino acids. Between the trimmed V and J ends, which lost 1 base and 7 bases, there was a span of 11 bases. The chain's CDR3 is CASSLGSGFQPQHF. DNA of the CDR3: TGTGCCAGCAGCTTAGGTTCGGGATTCCAGCCCCAGCATTTT.

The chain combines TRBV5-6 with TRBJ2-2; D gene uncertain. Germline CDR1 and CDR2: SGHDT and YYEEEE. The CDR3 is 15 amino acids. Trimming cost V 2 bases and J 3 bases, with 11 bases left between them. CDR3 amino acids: CASSFSRLHTGELFF. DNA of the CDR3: TGTGCCAGCAGCTTTTCTAGACTGCACACCGGGGAGCTGTTTTTT.

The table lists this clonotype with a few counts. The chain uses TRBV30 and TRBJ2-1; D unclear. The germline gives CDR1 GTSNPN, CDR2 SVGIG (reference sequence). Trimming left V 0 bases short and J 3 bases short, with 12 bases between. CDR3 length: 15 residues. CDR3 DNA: TGTGCCTGGAGTGTCTCCCTAGTTCTCTACAATGAGCAGTTCTTC. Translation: CAWSVSLVLYNEQFF.

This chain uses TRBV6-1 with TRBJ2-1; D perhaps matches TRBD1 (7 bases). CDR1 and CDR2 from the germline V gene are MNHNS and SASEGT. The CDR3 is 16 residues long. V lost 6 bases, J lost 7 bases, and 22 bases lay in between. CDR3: CASREQGRLSINEQFF. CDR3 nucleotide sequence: TGTGCCAGCAGGGAACAGGGGAGGTTAAGTATTAATGAGCAGTTCTTC.